Presented here are 6 T cell receptor beta chains from one specimen sequenced in a study of blood T cell repertoires in COVID-19. Assay used: immunoSEQ multiplex PCR; TCRdb lists only in-frame clones, some missing. Of approximately 130,000 clones in the sample, roughly four fifths were seen once. Sequencing was done on a sample of peripheral blood. These receptors were taken from a human donor in a cohort sampled during active COVID-19.

The gene calls are TRBV7-9 and TRBJ2-6, with 9 bases identical to TRBD1. J was trimmed by 2 bases and V by 7 bases; bases with no gene match: 12. The CDR3 sequence is 18 residues long. Germline CDR1 reads SEHNR; CDR2 reads FQNEAQ (reference sequence). The CDR3 coding sequence is TGTGCCAGCACCCTTTCCGGGACAGGGTACCCTGGGGCCAACGTCCTGACTTTC. This sequence encodes CASTLSGTGYPGANVLTF.

DNA for the CDR3: TGTGCCAGCAGCTCCGGACTAGCGGGGGCCTCAACCTACGAGCAGTACTTC. This sequence encodes CASSSGLAGASTYEQYF. The chain is built from TRBV11-2 and TRBJ2-7; 13 bases are shared with TRBD2. This CDR3 spans 17 amino acids. Trimming at V came to 4 bases and at J to 2 bases, leaving 8 bases not matched to a gene. CDR1 is SGHAT, CDR2 FQNNGV, per germline.

The chain uses TRBV18 and TRBJ2-3, with 9 bases matching TRBD2. The CDR3 runs to 16 residues. The germline gives CDR1 KGHSH, CDR2 LQKENI. The ends lost 0 bases at V and 5 bases at J; junction bases unmatched: 6. Here the CDR3 reads CASSPPRAGGLDTQYF. The DNA for the CDR3 is TGTGCCAGCTCACCACCGAGAGCGGGGGGCCTAGATACGCAGTATTTT.

This sequence joins TRBV3-1 (or the pseudogene TRBV3-2) and TRBJ1-2, with TRBD1 identical over 7 bases. CDR3 size: 16 residues. The germline CDR1 and CDR2 sequences are LGHDT and YNNKEL (reference sequence). V dropped 5 bases and J dropped 6; count of bases not matched to a gene: 15. CDR3 loop: CASSAWGDYRGNGYTF. The CDR3 coding sequence is TGTGCCAGCAGCGCCTGGGGCGATTACAGGGGTAATGGCTACACCTTC.

The J gene is TRBJ1-3, the V gene TRBV5-1; perhaps TRBD1 as D (6 bases). Trimming pared 0 bases from V and 2 bases from J, leaving 9 bases between. The CDR3 consists of 15 residues. The germline V gene has CDR1 SGHRS and CDR2 YFSETQ. CDR3 DNA: TGCGCCAGCAGCTTGGCGCCAGGGGCTGGAAACACCATATATTTT. It translates to CASSLAPGAGNTIYF.

In its sample, this clone was seen a few times. The chain couples TRBV5-8 to TRBJ1-1, with no clear D. With 2 bases removed from V and 1 base from J, the gap between germline ends came to 9 bases. Germline lookup yields CDR1 SGHTS and CDR2 YDEGEE. The CDR3 consists of 14 residues. The DNA for the CDR3 is TGTGCCAGCAGCTTTATTTGGGCGAACACTGAAGCTTTCTTT. Encoded protein: CASSFIWANTEAFF.